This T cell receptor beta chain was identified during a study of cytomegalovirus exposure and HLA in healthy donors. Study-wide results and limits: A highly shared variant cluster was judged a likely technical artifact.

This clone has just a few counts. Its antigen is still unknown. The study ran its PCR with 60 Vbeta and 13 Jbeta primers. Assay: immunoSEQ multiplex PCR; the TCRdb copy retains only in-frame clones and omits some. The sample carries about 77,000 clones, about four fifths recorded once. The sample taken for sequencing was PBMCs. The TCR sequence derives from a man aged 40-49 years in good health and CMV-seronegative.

DNA of the CDR3: TGCGCCAGCAGCTTGGTAGGGGCCACTGAAGCTTTCTTT. This codes for CASSLVGATEAFF. J is TRBJ1-1 and V is TRBV5-1; TRBD1 is a possible D gene (5 bases). The CDR3 contains 13 residues. The germline CDR1 and CDR2 sequences are SGHRS and YFSETQ. Trimming shortened V by 0 bases and J by 4 bases, and 7 bases separated the two germline ends.